This T cell receptor beta chain is drawn from a study of OX40 agonist ivuxolimab in advanced cancers. Study at large: Hepatocellular carcinoma, melanoma, renal cell or head and neck cancer was diagnosed in the dose-escalation patients.

Comment on this clone: The target antigen is unknown.

Findings and caveats of the study: There was clonal expansion of CD4+ and CD8+ blood T cells by week 6 at 0.1 to 3.0 mg/kg. The antigens recognized by the expanded peripheral T cells, that is their antigen specificity, were not determined. Relatively little clonal expansion, among the lowest observed, appeared in partial responders at 0.1-3.0 mg/kg.

The repertoire was sequenced with immunoSEQ multiplex PCR; TCRdb's copy has only in-frame clones and lacks some. The table has around 24,000 clones, 84% seen once. The V and J ends lost 9 bases and 7 bases respectively, with 21 bases between them. The CDR3 is 14 residues long. CDR1 is MGHDK and CDR2 is SYGVNS in the germline V gene. Sample: CD4+ or CD8+ T cells sorted from blood, taken in a trial of the OX40 agonist ivuxolimab. The chain is built from TRBV25-1 and TRBJ1-2, with D tentatively TRBD1 (5 bases). This TCR came from an adult with an advanced solid tumor such as melanoma, head and neck, liver or kidney cancer. Here the CDR3 DNA reads TGTGCCAGTGGGCAGGGCCCCAGGTTGGGTGGCTACACCTTC. This sequence encodes CASGQGPRLGGYTF.